This TCR beta chain was obtained from a study of blood T cell repertoires in COVID-19 (TCRdb year 2020). At the level of the whole study: The collaborator samples originated in the United States, Italy and Spain and spanned the acute and convalescent phases of COVID-19. The sample metadata nearly always contained a de-identified subject ID, COVID-19 status, age in years and sex. Where HLA class I and class II types were available, the types were taken from metadata supplied by the sample provider, not from assay-based typing. Samples came from the ongoing ImmuneRACE study (first 160 participants) plus 1,254 subjects from 6 global collaborators. Subjects who had been exposed to COVID-19, were actively infected with it, or had recovered from it provided the deeply sampled blood TCRbeta repertoires that made up the dataset. The repertoires were released in a freely available public database intended as a resource for research on the immune response to SARS-CoV-2. The material from the prospective study consisted of cDNA or gDNA derived from T cells, B-cell-depleted T cells, or PBMCs.

CDR1 and CDR2 (SNHLY, FYNNEI) derive from the germline V gene. From cysteine to phenylalanine, the CDR3 is 15 amino acids long. Only the CDR3 region is kept as DNA, spanning 45 bases read in frame from base 1. At the junction V is shortened by 6 bases and J by 5 bases; bases outside the gene matches: 8. TCRbeta CDR3 regions were amplified from genomic DNA by means of the immunoSEQ Assay, a bias-controlled multiplex PCR. In the source study's methods: Within the assay, amplification of reference gene primers was used to estimate how many nucleated cells each sample contained. To quantify the absolute abundance of each unique TCRbeta CDR3 rearrangement, sequence reads were collapsed and filtered. For each sample, productive Simpson clonality was calculated as the square root of Simpson's diversity index across productive rearrangements. TCRdb carries this immuneACCESS record with in-frame sequences only. Its versions omit some clonotypes, under half of them owing to an unresolved V gene in the studies checked, with the rest unexplained. Clone size and the V and J calls come from that table; the DNA yielded D and trimming. For this sample there are 150,000 or so clones; about 79% appear just once. 3% of the sample rests with the top ten.

Whole blood was collected in K2EDTA tubes by collaborating institutions according to the institutions' own protocols. For TCRbeta analysis, collaborator samples were shipped as frozen whole blood, as isolated PBMCs, or as DNA extracted from either sample type. What the study reported, not specific to this receptor: Clinical and demographic metadata were provided uncurated, with the amount varying by source and participant.

Details on this clone: The clone's antigen remains unknown. Base quality data are lacking; no much larger clone is found one base away.

The chain uses TRBV2 and TRBJ1-1; 11 bases in the junction line up with TRBD1. The origin of this receptor is an elderly woman with acute or convalescent COVID-19. The sample consisted of peripheral blood. DNA sequence: TGTGCCAGCAGCGGTGGGACAGGGGGGGAAACTGAAGCTTTCTTT. Translated, this is CASSGGTGGETEAFF.